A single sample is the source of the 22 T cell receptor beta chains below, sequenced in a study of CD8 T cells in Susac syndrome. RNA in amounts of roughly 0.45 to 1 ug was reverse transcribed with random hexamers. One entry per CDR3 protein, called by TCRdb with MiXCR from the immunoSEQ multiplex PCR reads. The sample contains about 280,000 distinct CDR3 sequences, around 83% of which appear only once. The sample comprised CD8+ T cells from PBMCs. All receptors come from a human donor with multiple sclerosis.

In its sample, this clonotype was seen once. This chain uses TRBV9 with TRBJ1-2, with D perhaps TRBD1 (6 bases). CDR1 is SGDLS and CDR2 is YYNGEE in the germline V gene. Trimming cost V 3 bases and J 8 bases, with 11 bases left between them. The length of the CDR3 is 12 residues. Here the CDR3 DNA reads TGTGCCAGCAGCGACAGGGCGCGGGGCTACACCTTC. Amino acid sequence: CASSDRARGYTF.

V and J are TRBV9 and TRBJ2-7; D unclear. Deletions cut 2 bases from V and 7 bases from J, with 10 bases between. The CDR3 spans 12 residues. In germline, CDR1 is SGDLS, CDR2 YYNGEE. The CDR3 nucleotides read TGTGCCAGCAGCGTCCGGGCTGGGGAGCAGTACTTC. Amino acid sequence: CASSVRAGEQYF.

This CDR3 reads CASSLRTSGSISYNEQFF. The CDR3 bases are TGCGCCAGCAGCCTTCGGACTAGCGGGAGTATAAGCTACAATGAGCAGTTCTTC. V usage is TRBV4-1 and J usage is TRBJ2-1, with TRBD2 matching over 13 bases. Germline V gives CDR1 MGHRA, CDR2 YSYEKL. The V segment lost 4 bases and the J segment 3 bases; nucleotides outside the gene matches: 9. There are 18 residues in the CDR3.

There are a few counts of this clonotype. DNA for the CDR3: TGTGCCAGCAGTTCGGGACTAGCGGGAGAGCAGTACTTC. Translation gives CASSSGLAGEQYF. The chain recombines TRBV12-3 or TRBV12-4 with TRBJ2-7; 13 positions match TRBD2. There are 13 residues in the CDR3. Trimming at V came to 4 bases and at J to 7 bases, leaving 1 base not matched to a gene.

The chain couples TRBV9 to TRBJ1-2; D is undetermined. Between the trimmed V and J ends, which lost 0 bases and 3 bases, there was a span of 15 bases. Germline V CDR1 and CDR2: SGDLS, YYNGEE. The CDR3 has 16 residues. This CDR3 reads CASSVAKELDYYGYTF. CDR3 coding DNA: TGTGCCAGCAGCGTAGCCAAGGAGTTGGACTACTATGGCTACACCTTC.

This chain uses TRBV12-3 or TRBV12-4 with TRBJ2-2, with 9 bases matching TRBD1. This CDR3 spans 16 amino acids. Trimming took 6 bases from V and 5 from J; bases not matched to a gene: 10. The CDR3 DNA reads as TGTGCCAGCAGCCCCTCCCGGGACAGGGTTACCGGGGAGCTGTTTTTT. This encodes CASSPSRDRVTGELFF.

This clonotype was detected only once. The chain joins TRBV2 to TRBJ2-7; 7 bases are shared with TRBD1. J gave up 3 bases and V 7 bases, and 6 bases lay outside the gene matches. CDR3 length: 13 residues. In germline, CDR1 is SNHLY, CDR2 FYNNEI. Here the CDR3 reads CASKERGRYEQYF. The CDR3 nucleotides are TGTGCCAGCAAGGAGAGGGGGCGCTACGAGCAGTACTTC.

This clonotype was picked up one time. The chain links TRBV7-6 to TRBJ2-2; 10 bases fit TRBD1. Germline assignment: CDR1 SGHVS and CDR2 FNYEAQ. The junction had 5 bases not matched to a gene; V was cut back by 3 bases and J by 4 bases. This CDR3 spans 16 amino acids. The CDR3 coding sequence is TGTGCCAGCAGCTTTGGACAGGGGGATATCACCGGGGAGCTGTTTTTT. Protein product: CASSFGQGDITGELFF. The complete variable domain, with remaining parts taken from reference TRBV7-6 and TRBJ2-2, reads GAGVSQSPRYKVTKRGQDVALRCDPISGHVSLYWYRQALGQGPEFLTYFNYEAQQDKSGLPNDRFSAERPEGSISTLTIQRTEQRDSAMYRCASSFGQGDITGELFFGEGSRLTVL.

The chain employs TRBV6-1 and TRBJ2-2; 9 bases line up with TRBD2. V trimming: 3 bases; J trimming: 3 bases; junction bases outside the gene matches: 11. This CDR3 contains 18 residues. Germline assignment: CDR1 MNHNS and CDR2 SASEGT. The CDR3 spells CASSEDRRAGGDTGELFF. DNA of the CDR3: TGTGCCAGCAGTGAGGATCGGCGGGCGGGAGGGGACACCGGGGAGCTGTTTTTT.

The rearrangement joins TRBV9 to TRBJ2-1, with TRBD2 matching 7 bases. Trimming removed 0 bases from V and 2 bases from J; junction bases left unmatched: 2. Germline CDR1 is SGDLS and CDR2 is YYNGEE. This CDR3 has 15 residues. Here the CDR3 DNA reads TGTGCCAGCAGCGTAGACGGGAGGACCTACAATGAGCAGTTCTTC. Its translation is CASSVDGRTYNEQFF.

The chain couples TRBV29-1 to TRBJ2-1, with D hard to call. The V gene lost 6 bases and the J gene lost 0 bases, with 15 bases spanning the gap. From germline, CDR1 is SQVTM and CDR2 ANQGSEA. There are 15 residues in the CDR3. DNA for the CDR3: TGCAGCGTGGACCCCAAGTCAAGCTCCTACAATGAGCAGTTCTTC. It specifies CSVDPKSSSYNEQFF.

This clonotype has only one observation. CDR3 coding DNA: TGTGCCTGGAGTGTTTTGGGCCATGAAGAGCAGTACTTC. It encodes CAWSVLGHEEQYF. V and J are TRBV30 and TRBJ2-7; D unclear. CDR1 is GTSNPN and CDR2 is SVGIG in the germline V gene (reference sequence). The CDR3 runs to 13 residues. The V end was cut by 0 bases, the J end by 7 bases, with 13 bases between.

CDR3 loop: CASIFPSGYNEQFF. The CDR3 DNA follows: TGTGCCAGCATTTTTCCTAGCGGGTACAATGAGCAGTTCTTC. The rearrangement uses TRBV27 and TRBJ2-1; TRBD2 matches at 8 bases. V gave up 7 bases and J gave up 4 bases; unmatched junction bases: 6. Germline V gives CDR1 MNHEY, CDR2 SMNVEV (reference sequence). This CDR3 is built from 14 residues.

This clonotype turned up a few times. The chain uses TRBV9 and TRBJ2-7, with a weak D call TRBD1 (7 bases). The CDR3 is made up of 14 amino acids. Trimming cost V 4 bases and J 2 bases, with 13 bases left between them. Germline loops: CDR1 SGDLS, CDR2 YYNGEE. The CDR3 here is CASSTGDSPYEQYF. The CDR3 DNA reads TGTGCCAGCAGCACGGGGGACAGCCCCTACGAGCAGTACTTC.

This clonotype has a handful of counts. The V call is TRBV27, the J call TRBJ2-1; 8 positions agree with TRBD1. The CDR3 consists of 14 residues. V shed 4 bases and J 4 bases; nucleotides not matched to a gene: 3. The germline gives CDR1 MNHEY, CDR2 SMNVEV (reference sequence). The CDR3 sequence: CASSSGGAYNEQFF. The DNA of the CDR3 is TGTGCCAGCAGTTCAGGGGGCGCTTACAATGAGCAGTTCTTC.

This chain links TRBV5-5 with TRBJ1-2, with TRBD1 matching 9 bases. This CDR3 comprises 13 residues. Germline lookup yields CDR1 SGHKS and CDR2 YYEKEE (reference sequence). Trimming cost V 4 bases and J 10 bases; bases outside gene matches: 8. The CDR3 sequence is CASSPGQGLVYTF. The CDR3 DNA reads TGTGCCAGCAGCCCGGGACAGGGCCTCGTCTACACCTTC.

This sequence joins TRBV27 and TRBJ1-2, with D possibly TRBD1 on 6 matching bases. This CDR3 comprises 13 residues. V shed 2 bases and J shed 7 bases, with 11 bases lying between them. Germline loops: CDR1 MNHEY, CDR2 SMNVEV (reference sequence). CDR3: CASSLTGIRGYTF. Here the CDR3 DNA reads TGTGCCAGCAGTTTAACAGGGATACGTGGCTACACCTTC.

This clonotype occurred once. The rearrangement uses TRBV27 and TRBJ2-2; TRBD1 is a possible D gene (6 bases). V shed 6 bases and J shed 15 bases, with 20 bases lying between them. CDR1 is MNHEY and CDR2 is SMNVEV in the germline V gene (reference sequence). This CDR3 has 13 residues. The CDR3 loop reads CASSSQGHPSVFF. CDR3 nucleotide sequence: TGTGCCAGCAGCTCCCAGGGACATCCGTCGGTGTTTTTT.

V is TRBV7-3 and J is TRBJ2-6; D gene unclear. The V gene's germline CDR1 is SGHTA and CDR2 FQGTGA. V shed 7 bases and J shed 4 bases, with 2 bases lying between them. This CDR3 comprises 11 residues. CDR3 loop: CASKGANVLTF. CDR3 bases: TGTGCCAGCAAAGGGGCCAACGTCCTGACTTTC.

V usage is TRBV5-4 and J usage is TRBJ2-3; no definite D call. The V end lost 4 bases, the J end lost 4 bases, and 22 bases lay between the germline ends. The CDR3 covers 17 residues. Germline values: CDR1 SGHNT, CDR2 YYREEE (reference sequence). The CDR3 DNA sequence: TGTGCCAGCAGCCCCCTGGGCGATGGTCACCGGGCAGATACGCAGTATTTT. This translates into CASSPLGDGHRADTQYF.

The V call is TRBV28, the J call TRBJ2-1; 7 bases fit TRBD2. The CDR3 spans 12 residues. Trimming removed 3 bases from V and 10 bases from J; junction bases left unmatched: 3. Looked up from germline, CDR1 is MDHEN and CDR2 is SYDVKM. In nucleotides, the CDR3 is TGTGCCAGCAGTTTTAGGGAGGGAGAGCAGTTCTTC. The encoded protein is CASSFREGEQFF.

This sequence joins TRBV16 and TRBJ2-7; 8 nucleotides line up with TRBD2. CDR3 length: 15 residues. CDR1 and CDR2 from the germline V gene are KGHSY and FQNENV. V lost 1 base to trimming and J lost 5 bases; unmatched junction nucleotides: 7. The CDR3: CASSQYPGGPDEQYF. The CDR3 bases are TGTGCCAGCAGCCAATATCCGGGAGGGCCCGACGAGCAGTACTTC.